Listed below are T cell receptor beta chains from one sample, sequenced in a study of T-cell reconstitution after alpha-beta-depleted transplantation in children. One entry per CDR3 protein, called by TCRdb with MiXCR from the PCR reads. The data show more than 500,000 distinct CDR3 sequences, with 9.5% to 12% seen just once and less than 15% held by the top ten. This specimen was PBMCs, mostly from graft donor cells, taken 180 days after TCRalphabeta/CD19-depleted stem cell transplant. The receptors come from a female patient aged 2-15 years who had a stem cell transplant for aplastic anemia, so the T cells may come from the graft donor. Both conserved end residues are part of each CDR3. The order of the fields is V gene, D gene, clone size, J gene, CDR3 DNA, CDR3 protein. D genes are given only for firm matches. For some rows the clone size is stated as once, few or many, or as a class when expanded; others skip it.

TRBV9	TRBD1	-	TRBJ2-3	TGTGCCGGACAGGGAGCAACAGATACGCAGTATTTT	CAGQGATDTQYF
TRBV12-3/TRBV12-4	TRBD1	-	TRBJ2-2	TGTGCCAGCCGCCTGGACAGGGAGGAGTCCGGGGAGCTGTTTTTT	CASRLDREESGELFF
TRBV5-6	-	-	TRBJ2-5	TGTGCCAGCAGCCGCAGGGATTACCAAGAGACCCAGTACTTC	CASSRRDYQETQYF
TRBV28	-	-	TRBJ1-1	TGTGCCAGCAGATTATTTGGGACTGAAGCTTTCTTT	CASRLFGTEAFF
TRBV4-3	TRBD2	few	TRBJ2-7	TGCGCCAGCAGCCAAGATATACTAGCGGGAGTGGGTAGGTCCTACGAGCAGTACTTC	CASSQDILAGVGRSYEQYF
TRBV7-2	-	-	TRBJ2-3	TGTGCCAGCAGTCTCAAAAGCGGCACAGATACGCAGTATTTT	CASSLKSGTDTQYF
TRBV12-3/TRBV12-4	-	many	TRBJ2-5	TGTGCCAGCAGTTTATCAGGGGTGGAGGAGACCCAGTACTTC	CASSLSGVEETQYF
TRBV7-2	-	-	TRBJ2-1	TGTGCCAGCAGGGCGTGGGGGGAGAATGAGCAGTTCTTC	CASRAWGENEQFF
TRBV28	TRBD1	-	TRBJ2-7	TGTGCCAGCAGTTACCCCGGGACAGGGAACTACGAGCAGTACTTC	CASSYPGTGNYEQYF
TRBV11-2	TRBD1	-	TRBJ1-5	TGTGCCAGCAGTTCCAGAAAGGGGGCGTTCGATTTTAGCAATCAGCCCCAGCATTTT	CASSSRKGAFDFSNQPQHF
TRBV10-3	TRBD1	many	TRBJ2-1	TGTGCCATCAGGGGGACAGGTTTTTACAATGAGCAGTTCTTC	CAIRGTGFYNEQFF
TRBV7-2	TRBD2	-	TRBJ2-7	TGTGCCAGCAGCTTAGACGGGAGGGCTCCGCGGTCCGAGCAGTACTTC	CASSLDGRAPRSEQYF
TRBV6-5	TRBD1	few	TRBJ1-5	TGTGCCAGCAGTTCTGGGACAGGGGGGCCCTATAGCAATCAGCCCCAGCATTTT	CASSSGTGGPYSNQPQHF
TRBV14	-	few	TRBJ2-1	TGTGCCAGCAGCCAAGATGACCGAAAGCCCTACAATGAGCAGTTCTTC	CASSQDDRKPYNEQFF
TRBV28	-	-	TRBJ2-1	TGTGCCAGCAGTTCCCAGGGTGGCTCCTACAATGAGCAGTTCTTC	CASSSQGGSYNEQFF
TRBV12-3/TRBV12-4	TRBD2	-	TRBJ2-2	TGTGCCAGCAACAACTACAAGCGGGAGGGAGTCGGGGAGCTGTTTTTT	CASNNYKREGVGELFF
TRBV5-1	TRBD1	few	TRBJ1-2	TGCGCCAGCAGCTTGAACGGGGGACAGGAAGCGTATGGCTACACCTTC	CASSLNGGQEAYGYTF
TRBV28	-	many	TRBJ2-7	TGTGCCAGCAGTTTTAAGTTAGGTTTGGACGAGCAGTACTTC	CASSFKLGLDEQYF
TRBV7-2	TRBD1	few	TRBJ2-1	TGTGCCAGCAGCTTAGTACGAACAGGGGGCGGGGGTAGGGAGCAGTTCTTC	CASSLVRTGGGGREQFF
TRBV6-5	TRBD1	-	TRBJ2-7	TGTGCCAGCAGTTTCTACACAGGACAGGCCTACTCCTACGAGCAGTACTTC	CASSFYTGQAYSYEQYF
TRBV30	-	few	TRBJ1-1	TGTGCCTGGAGTCGACCCGAAGCTTTCTTT	CAWSRPEAFF
TRBV5-1	-	-	TRBJ2-5	TGCGCCAGCAGCTTGGCTCGGGGGCGCGATGAGGAGACCCAGTACTTC	CASSLARGRDEETQYF
TRBV11-3	-	few	TRBJ2-1	TGTGCCAGCAGCTTAGCCCCGACAGTACGGAATGAGCAGTTCTTC	CASSLAPTVRNEQFF
TRBV5-1	TRBD2	few	TRBJ2-7	TGCGCCAGCAGCCTGACAGGGTTGCGGGAGGGCCCAAACGAGCAGTACTTC	CASSLTGLREGPNEQYF
TRBV5-1	TRBD2	few	TRBJ2-1	TGCGCCAGCAGCTGGACTAGCGGGAGGTACAATGAGCAGTTCTTC	CASSWTSGRYNEQFF
TRBV12-3/TRBV12-4	-	few	TRBJ2-2	TGTGCCAGCAGTTTCGGGCTCACCGGGGAGCTGTTTTTT	CASSFGLTGELFF
TRBV5-1	-	-	TRBJ2-7	TGCGCCAGCAGCTTGGAAGTGGGTCGGTCCTACGAGCAGTACTTC	CASSLEVGRSYEQYF
TRBV7-7	-	-	TRBJ2-5	TGTGCCAGCGCCCAATCTGGCCGGCCGGCGGAGACCCAGTACTTC	CASAQSGRPAETQYF
TRBV14	-	-	TRBJ2-2	TGTGCCAGCAGCCAAGGGTTAGCCGGGGAGCTGTTTTTT	CASSQGLAGELFF
TRBV12-3/TRBV12-4	TRBD1	many	TRBJ1-4	TGTGCCAGCGGGGGACAGCGGAAAGAAAAACTGTTTTTT	CASGGQRKEKLFF
TRBV5-1	-	-	TRBJ2-1	TGCGCCAGCAGCTTGGGCCTCGATAGCTCCTACAATGAGCAGTTCTTC	CASSLGLDSSYNEQFF
TRBV18	TRBD1	many	TRBJ2-3	TGTGCCAGCAGTCGGGACAGGGGCACAGATACGCAGTATTTT	CASSRDRGTDTQYF
TRBV30	-	-	TRBJ2-3	TGTGCCTGGAGTGTAGGGGACGGCTACACAGATACGCAGTATTTT	CAWSVGDGYTDTQYF
TRBV4-3	TRBD1	many	TRBJ2-4	TGCGCCAGCAGCCAAGATCTGACAGGGAACTTGCTAGCCAAAAACATTCAGTACTTC	CASSQDLTGNLLAKNIQYF
TRBV20-1	TRBD1	few	TRBJ1-2	TGCAGTGCCCCCAGGGACAGGGGCGACTATGGCTACACCTTC	CSAPRDRGDYGYTF
TRBV4-3	-	many	TRBJ2-1	TGCGCCAGCAGCCAAGACTCCAATGAGCAGTTCTTC	CASSQDSNEQFF
TRBV20-1	TRBD2	few	TRBJ2-2	TGCAGTGCTACAAGACTAGCGGGAGCGAACACCGGGGAGCTGTTTTTT	CSATRLAGANTGELFF
TRBV4-3	-	-	TRBJ1-5	TGCGCCAGCAGCCAAGAGACAAACGGATACAATCAGCCCCAGCATTTT	CASSQETNGYNQPQHF
TRBV15	-	few	TRBJ2-1	TGTGCCACCAGCAGAGGGGGGTCCCCGCTATTGGAGCAGTTCTTC	CATSRGGSPLLEQFF
TRBV5-5	TRBD1	few	TRBJ2-7	TGTGCCAGCAGCTTGGGGACGGACAGGTTCACCTACGAGCAGTACTTC	CASSLGTDRFTYEQYF
TRBV6-5	-	few	TRBJ2-4	TGTGCCAGCAGTTACCCCAGTGGGGAGAACATTCAGTACTTC	CASSYPSGENIQYF
TRBV9	TRBD2	few	TRBJ2-7	TGTGCCAGCAGCTTCGCAGGGGGACTAGCGGGTGAGCAGTACTTC	CASSFAGGLAGEQYF
TRBV30	-	-	TRBJ2-7	TGTGCCTGGATTGAGGGACTTTCCTACGAGCAGTACTTC	CAWIEGLSYEQYF
TRBV20-1	-	-	TRBJ1-4	TGCAGTGCTAGATTTATTACAGGGTTGGGTGAAAAACTGTTTTTT	CSARFITGLGEKLFF
TRBV6-2/TRBV6-3	-	-	TRBJ2-4	TGTGCCAGCAGAACCCTACTTACAGGGAACATTCAGTACTTC	CASRTLLTGNIQYF